A single sample gave rise to the 11 T cell receptor beta chains below, sequenced in a study of T cell responses to AZD1222 COVID-19 vaccine. The table came from immunoSEQ multiplex PCR; TCRdb's copy has only in-frame clones and leaves some out. The table lists 20,000 or so clones, around nine tenths of them singletons. The material was peripheral blood, obtained 28 days after the second AZD1222 dose. The receptors shown here come from an adult who received the AZD1222 COVID-19 vaccine.

The V gene is TRBV7-9, the J gene TRBJ1-6, with 8 bases matching TRBD1. The germline V gene has CDR1 SEHNR and CDR2 FQNEAQ (reference sequence). Trimming cost V 2 bases and J 9 bases; bases outside gene matches: 6. The CDR3 loop spans 15 amino acids. This CDR3 reads CASSLQGALVSPLHF. The DNA for the CDR3 is TGTGCCAGCAGCTTACAGGGGGCGTTAGTTTCACCCCTCCACTTT.

V is TRBV28 and J is TRBJ2-4; D perhaps matches TRBD1 (5 bases). The CDR3 length is 16 residues. Between the trimmed V and J ends, which lost 1 base and 3 bases, there was a span of 13 bases. CDR1 and CDR2 from the germline V gene are MDHEN and SYDVKM. CDR3 DNA sequence: TGTGCCAGCAGTTTATTCTCCCTAAGGGGCAAAAACATTCAGTACTTC. This gives the protein CASSLFSLRGKNIQYF. The full variable domain, rest sourced from reference TRBV28 and TRBJ2-4, is DVKVTQSSRYLVKRTGEKVFLECVQDMDHENMFWYRQDPGLGLRLIYFSYDVKMKEKGDIPEGYSVSREKKERFSLILESASTNQTSMYLCASSLFSLRGKNIQYFGAGTRLSVL.

CDR3 DNA sequence: TGCAGCGTCCGGGTGGGGATCTCCTATGAGCAGTTCTTC. It specifies CSVRVGISYEQFF. V gene TRBV29-1 combines with J gene TRBJ2-1; D gene ambiguous. This CDR3 contains 13 residues. Trimming pared 6 bases from V and 8 bases from J, leaving 17 bases between. Per the germline V gene, CDR1 is SQVTM and CDR2 is ANQGSEA.

V usage is TRBV5-1 and J usage is TRBJ2-2; TRBD2 matches at 8 bases. Germline CDR1 reads SGHRS; CDR2 reads YFSETQ. With V trimmed by 4 bases and J by 4 bases, 15 bases remained unmatched. This CDR3 has 18 residues. For the CDR3, the DNA is TGCGCCAGCAGCCAGCTATTTAGCGGGAAGTGGGCCACCGGGGAGCTGTTTTTT. Protein product: CASSQLFSGKWATGELFF.

This clone was detected a few times. This chain links TRBV5-4 with TRBJ2-1; TRBD2 aligns across 7 bases. The CDR3 spans 15 residues. Germline loops: CDR1 SGHNT, CDR2 YYREEE (reference sequence). V was clipped by 4 bases and J by 1 base; unmatched bases: 5. Here the CDR3 DNA reads TGTGCCAGCAGCCTTAGCGGGCAATCCTACAATGAGCAGTTCTTC. Protein: CASSLSGQSYNEQFF. The full variable domain, in which reference TRBV5-4 and TRBJ2-1 provide the parts outside the CDR3, is ETGVTQSPTHLIKTRGQQVTLRCSSQSGHNTVSWYQQALGQGPQFIFQYYREEENGRGNFPPRFSGLQFPNYSSELNVNALELDDSALYLCASSLSGQSYNEQFFGPGTRLTVL.

The chain uses TRBV5-1 and TRBJ1-4, with D possibly matching TRBD1 (5 bases). The CDR3 totals 13 residues. V was pared by 7 bases and J by 5 bases, with 12 bases between. CDR1 is SGHRS, CDR2 YFSETQ, per germline. The CDR3: CASGEAGNEKLFF. The CDR3 DNA reads TGCGCCAGCGGGGAGGCAGGGAATGAAAAACTGTTTTTT.

The chain recombines TRBV28 with TRBJ2-5; 7 bases fit TRBD1. J was trimmed by 0 bases and V by 5 bases; bases with no gene match: 12. CDR1 is MDHEN, CDR2 SYDVKM, per germline. The CDR3 totals 17 residues. As DNA, the CDR3 is TGTGCCAGCAGTAGGGGGCGCGGACGGAGGTACCAAGAGACCCAGTACTTC. Amino acid sequence: CASSRGRGRRYQETQYF.

This sequence joins TRBV4-2 and TRBJ2-2; TRBD2 might be the D (5 bases). Trimming removed 0 bases from V and 8 bases from J, with 10 bases in between. Germline V gene sequence: CDR1 LGHNA, CDR2 YNFKEQ. The CDR3 contains 14 residues. For the CDR3, the DNA is TGTGCCAGCAGCCAAGATCGGACTGGTGGGGAGCTGTTTTTT. As protein: CASSQDRTGGELFF.

The chain couples TRBV30 to TRBJ1-6, with D possibly matching TRBD1 (5 bases). This CDR3 is 16 amino acids long. Deletions cut 3 bases from V and 7 bases from J, with 19 bases between. Germline V lookup: CDR1 GTSNPN, CDR2 SVGIG (reference sequence). CDR3 sequence reads: CAWSTSKTVLNSPLHF. In nucleotides, the CDR3 is TGTGCCTGGAGCACCAGTAAGACAGTTTTGAATTCACCCCTCCACTTT.

This chain uses TRBV6-1 with TRBJ1-1; 9 bases agree with TRBD1. Per germline, CDR1 MNHNS and CDR2 SASEGT. This CDR3 has 16 amino acids. The trim removed 1 base at V and 5 bases at J, leaving 8 bases unmatched. The CDR3 bases are TGTGCCAGCAGTGAAGTTATCGGACAGGGGAGGACTGAAGCTTTCTTT. Its protein is CASSEVIGQGRTEAFF.

This chain joins TRBV28 and TRBJ1-5; no clear D gene. This CDR3 contains 17 residues. V was cut by 3 bases and J by 0 bases, with 15 bases left in between. CDR1 and CDR2 (germline): MDHEN, SYDVKM. The CDR3 region has the DNA TGTGCCAGCAGTTTCGACACCTTTCTTGATAGCAATCAGCCCCAGCATTTT. Its protein is CASSFDTFLDSNQPQHF. The whole variable domain, filled in from reference TRBV28 and TRBJ1-5, reads DVKVTQSSRYLVKRTGEKVFLECVQDMDHENMFWYRQDPGLGLRLIYFSYDVKMKEKGDIPEGYSVSREKKERFSLILESASTNQTSMYLCASSFDTFLDSNQPQHFGDGTRLSIL.